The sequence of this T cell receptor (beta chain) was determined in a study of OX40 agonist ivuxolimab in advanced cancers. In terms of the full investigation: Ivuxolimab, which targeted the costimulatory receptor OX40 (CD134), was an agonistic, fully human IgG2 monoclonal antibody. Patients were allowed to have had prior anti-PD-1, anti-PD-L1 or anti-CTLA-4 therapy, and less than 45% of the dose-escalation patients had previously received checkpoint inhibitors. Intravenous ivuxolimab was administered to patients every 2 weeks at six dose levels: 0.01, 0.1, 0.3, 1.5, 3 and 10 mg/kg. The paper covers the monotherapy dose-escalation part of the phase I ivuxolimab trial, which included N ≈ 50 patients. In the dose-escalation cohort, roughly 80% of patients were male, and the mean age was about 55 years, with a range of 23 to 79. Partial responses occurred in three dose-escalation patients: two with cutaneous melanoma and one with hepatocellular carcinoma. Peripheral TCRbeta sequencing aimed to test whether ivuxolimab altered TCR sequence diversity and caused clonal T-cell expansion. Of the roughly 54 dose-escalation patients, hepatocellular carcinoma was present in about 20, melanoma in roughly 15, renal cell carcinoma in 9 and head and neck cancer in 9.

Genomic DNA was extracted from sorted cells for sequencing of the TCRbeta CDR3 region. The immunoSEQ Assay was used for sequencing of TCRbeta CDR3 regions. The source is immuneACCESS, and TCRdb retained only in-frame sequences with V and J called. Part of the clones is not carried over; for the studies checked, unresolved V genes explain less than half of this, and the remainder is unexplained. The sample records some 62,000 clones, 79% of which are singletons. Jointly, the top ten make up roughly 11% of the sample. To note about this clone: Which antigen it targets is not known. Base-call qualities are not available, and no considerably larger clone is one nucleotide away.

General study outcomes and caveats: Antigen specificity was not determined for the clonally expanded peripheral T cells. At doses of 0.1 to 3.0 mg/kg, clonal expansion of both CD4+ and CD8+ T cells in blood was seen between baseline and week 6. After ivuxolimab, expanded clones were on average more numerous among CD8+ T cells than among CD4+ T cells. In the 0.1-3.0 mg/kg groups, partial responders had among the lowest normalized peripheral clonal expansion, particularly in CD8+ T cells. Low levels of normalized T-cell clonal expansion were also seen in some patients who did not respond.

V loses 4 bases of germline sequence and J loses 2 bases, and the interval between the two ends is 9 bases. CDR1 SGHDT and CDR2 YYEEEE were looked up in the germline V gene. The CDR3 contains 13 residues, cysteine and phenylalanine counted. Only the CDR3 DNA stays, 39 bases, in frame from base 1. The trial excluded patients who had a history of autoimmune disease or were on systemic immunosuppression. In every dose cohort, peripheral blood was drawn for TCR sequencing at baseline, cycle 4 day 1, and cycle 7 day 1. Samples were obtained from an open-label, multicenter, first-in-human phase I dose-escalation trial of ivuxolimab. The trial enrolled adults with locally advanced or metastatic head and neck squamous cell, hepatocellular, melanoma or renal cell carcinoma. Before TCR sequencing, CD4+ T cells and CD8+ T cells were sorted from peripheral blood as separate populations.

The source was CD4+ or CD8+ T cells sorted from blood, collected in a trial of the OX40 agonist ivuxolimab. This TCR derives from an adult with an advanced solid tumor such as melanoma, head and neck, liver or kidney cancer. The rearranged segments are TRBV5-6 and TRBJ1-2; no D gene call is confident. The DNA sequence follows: TGTGCCAGCAGCCTCGGCAACAACTATGGCTACACCTTC. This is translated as CASSLGNNYGYTF.